These 2 T cell receptor beta chains were sequenced from one sample in a study of CD8 T cells in ankylosing spondylitis. TCRdb re-called the 5' RACE reads with MiXCR, one entry per CDR3 protein. The table includes roughly 130,000 distinct CDR3 sequences, over 6% detected once. Input material: blood, either unsorted or a sorted T cell fraction (not recorded which). Receptors were obtained from a male donor with ankylosing spondylitis or in good health (not recorded which).

The chain is built from TRBV10-3 and TRBJ2-3; 11 bases line up with TRBD2. The V gene end was trimmed by 5 bases and the J gene end by 2 bases; junction bases not matched to a gene: 3. CDR3 length equals 15 residues. Germline V gene data show CDR1 as ENHRY and CDR2 as SYGVKD. CDR3 sequence reads: CAISTSGGHTDTQYF. CDR3 nucleotides: TGTGCCATCAGTACTAGCGGGGGCCACACAGATACGCAGTATTTT.

This clonotype was detected many times. The rearrangement links TRBV5-1 to TRBJ1-6; 9 bases align to TRBD1. V dropped 4 bases and J dropped 7; count of bases not matched to a gene: 9. The CDR3 is 16 residues long. In germline, CDR1 is SGHRS, CDR2 YFSETQ. CDR3 amino acids: CASSQGQGRGNSPLHF. The CDR3 DNA reads TGCGCCAGCAGCCAAGGACAGGGGAGAGGGAATTCACCCCTCCACTTT.